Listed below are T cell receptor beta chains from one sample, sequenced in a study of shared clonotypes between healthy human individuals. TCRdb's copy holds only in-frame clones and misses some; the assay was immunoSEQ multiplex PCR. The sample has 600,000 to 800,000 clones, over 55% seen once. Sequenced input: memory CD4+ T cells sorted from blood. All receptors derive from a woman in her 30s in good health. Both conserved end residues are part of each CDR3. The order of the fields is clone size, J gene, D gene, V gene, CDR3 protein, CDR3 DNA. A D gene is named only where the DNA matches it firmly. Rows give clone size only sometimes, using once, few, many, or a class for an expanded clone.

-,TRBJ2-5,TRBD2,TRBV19,CASSIAGGSEETQYF,TGTGCCAGTAGTATAGCCGGCGGGAGCGAGGAGACCCAGTACTTC
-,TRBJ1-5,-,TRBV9,CASSVGSGGQPQHF,TGTGCCAGCAGCGTAGGGAGTGGAGGACAGCCCCAGCATTTT
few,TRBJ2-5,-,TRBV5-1,CASSSNPGLEKTQYF,TGCGCCAGCAGCTCTAACCCGGGACTTGAGAAGACCCAGTACTTC
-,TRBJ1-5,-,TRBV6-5,CASRPYSNQPQHF,TGTGCCAGCAGGCCTTATAGCAATCAGCCCCAGCATTTT
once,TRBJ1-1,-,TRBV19,CASSIGSGGTEAFF,TGTGCCAGTAGTATAGGGTCGGGCGGCACTGAAGCTTTCTTT
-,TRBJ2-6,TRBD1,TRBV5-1,CASSLAGGYGANVLTF,TGCGCCAGCAGCTTGGCAGGGGGTTACGGGGCCAACGTCCTGACTTTC
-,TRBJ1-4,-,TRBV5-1,CASSLSEEKLFF,TGCGCCAGCAGCTTGAGTGAGGAAAAACTGTTTTTT
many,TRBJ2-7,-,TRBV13,CASSRTETYEQYF,TGTGCCAGCAGCCGGACTGAGACCTACGAGCAGTACTTC
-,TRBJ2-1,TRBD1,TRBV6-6,CASSPRRGQGVNEQFF,TGTGCCAGCAGTCCCCGGAGGGGACAGGGGGTTAATGAGCAGTTCTTC
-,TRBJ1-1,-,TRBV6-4,CASSDSFRGSDGDTEAFF,TGTGCCAGCAGTGACTCTTTTCGTGGGTCGGACGGCGACACTGAAGCTTTCTTT
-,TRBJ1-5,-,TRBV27,CASSLVPGLDQPQHF,TGTGCCAGCAGTTTAGTGCCAGGGCTAGATCAGCCCCAGCATTTT
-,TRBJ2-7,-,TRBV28,CASSSHLFKQYF,TGTGCCAGCAGTTCCCACTTGTTCAAGCAGTACTTC
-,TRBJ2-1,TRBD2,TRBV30,CAWRRGGVVEQFF,TGTGCCTGGAGACGGGGGGGAGTAGTAGAGCAGTTCTTC
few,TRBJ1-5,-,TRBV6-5,CASSLDRGNQPQHF,TGTGCCAGCAGTCTAGACAGAGGCAATCAGCCCCAGCATTTT
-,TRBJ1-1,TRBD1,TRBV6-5,CASSPSGQGRTEAFF,TGTGCCAGCAGCCCTTCGGGACAGGGGAGGACTGAAGCTTTCTTT
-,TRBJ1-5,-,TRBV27,CASRSDPGPQHF,TGTGCCAGCAGGTCTGATCCTGGGCCCCAGCATTTT
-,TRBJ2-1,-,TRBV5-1,CASSQDSHSYNEQFF,TGCGCCAGCAGCCAAGACAGCCACTCCTACAATGAGCAGTTCTTC
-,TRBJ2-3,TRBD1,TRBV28,CASRDGTGGSTQYF,TGTGCCAGCCGGGACGGGACAGGAGGGAGTACGCAGTATTTT
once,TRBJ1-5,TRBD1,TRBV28,CASSTPTGEGNQPQHF,TGTGCCAGCAGTACCCCGACAGGGGAAGGCAATCAGCCCCAGCATTTT
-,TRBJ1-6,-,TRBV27,CASSEQVRDSPLHF,TGTGCCAGCAGTGAACAGGTCAGGGATTCACCCCTCCACTTT
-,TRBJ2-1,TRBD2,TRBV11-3,CASSFGMRETNEQFF,TGTGCCAGCAGCTTCGGTATGCGGGAGACCAATGAGCAGTTCTTC
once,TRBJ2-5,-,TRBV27,CASSPGQKETQYF,TGTGCCAGCAGTCCCGGACAGAAAGAGACCCAGTACTTC
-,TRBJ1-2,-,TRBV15,CATSRASGSVYGYTF,TGTGCCACCAGCAGAGCTTCGGGGTCGGTGTATGGCTACACCTTC
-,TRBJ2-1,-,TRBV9,CASSPRLGAYNEQFF,TGTGCCAGCAGCCCTCGACTGGGCGCCTACAATGAGCAGTTCTTC
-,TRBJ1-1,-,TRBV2,CASGGDGVREAFF,TGTGCCAGCGGCGGCGACGGGGTGAGAGAAGCTTTCTTT
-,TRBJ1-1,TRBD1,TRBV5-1,CASSLGGQGGTEAFF,TGCGCCAGCAGCCTAGGCGGACAGGGGGGCACTGAAGCTTTCTTT